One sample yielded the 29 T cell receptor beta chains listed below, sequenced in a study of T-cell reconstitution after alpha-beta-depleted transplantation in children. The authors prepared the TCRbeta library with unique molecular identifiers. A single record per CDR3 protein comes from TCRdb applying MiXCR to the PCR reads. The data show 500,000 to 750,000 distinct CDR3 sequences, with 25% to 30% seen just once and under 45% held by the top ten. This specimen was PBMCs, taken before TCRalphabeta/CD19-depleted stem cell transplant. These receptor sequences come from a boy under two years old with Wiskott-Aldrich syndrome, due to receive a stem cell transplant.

The CDR3 coding sequence is TGCAGCGCCGCCGGGAACCTCAATCAGCCCCAGCATTTT. This codes for CSAAGNLNQPQHF. The rearrangement links TRBV29-1 to TRBJ1-5; the D is unclear. The CDR3 is made up of 13 amino acids. Trimming pared 7 bases from V and 3 bases from J, leaving 13 bases between. In germline, CDR1 is SQVTM, CDR2 ANQGSEA.

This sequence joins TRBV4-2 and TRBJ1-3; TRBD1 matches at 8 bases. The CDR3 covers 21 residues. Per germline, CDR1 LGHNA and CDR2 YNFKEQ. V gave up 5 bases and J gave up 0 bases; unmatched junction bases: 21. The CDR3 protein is CASSSRPWDRKPLSSGNTIYF. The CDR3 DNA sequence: TGTGCCAGCAGCTCCCGGCCCTGGGACAGGAAACCACTTTCCTCTGGAAACACCATATATTTT.

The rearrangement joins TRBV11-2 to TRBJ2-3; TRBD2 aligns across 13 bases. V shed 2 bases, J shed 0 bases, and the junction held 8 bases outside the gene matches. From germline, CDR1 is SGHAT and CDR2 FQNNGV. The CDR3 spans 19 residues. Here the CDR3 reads CASSLLTSGRRLSTDTQYF. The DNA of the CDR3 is TGTGCCAGCAGCTTACTGACTAGCGGGAGGAGGTTAAGCACAGATACGCAGTATTTT.

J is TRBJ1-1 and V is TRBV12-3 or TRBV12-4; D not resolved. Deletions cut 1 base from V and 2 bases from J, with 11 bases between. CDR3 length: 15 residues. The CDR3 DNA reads TGTGCCAGCAGTTTAGATTGGCCGGGTAACACTGAAGCTTTCTTT. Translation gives CASSLDWPGNTEAFF.

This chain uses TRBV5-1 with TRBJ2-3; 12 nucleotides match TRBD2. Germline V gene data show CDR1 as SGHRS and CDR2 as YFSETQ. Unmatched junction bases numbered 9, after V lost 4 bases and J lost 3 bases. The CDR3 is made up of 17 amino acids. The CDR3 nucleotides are TGCGCCAGCAGCCAAAATCCCGGGACTAGCGGGACAGATACGCAGTATTTT. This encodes CASSQNPGTSGTDTQYF.

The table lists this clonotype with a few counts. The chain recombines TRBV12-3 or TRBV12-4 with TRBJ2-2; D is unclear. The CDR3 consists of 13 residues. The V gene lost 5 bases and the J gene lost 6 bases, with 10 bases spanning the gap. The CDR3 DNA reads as TGTGCCAGCAGTCTACGGGCCGCCGGGGAGCTGTTTTTT. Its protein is CASSLRAAGELFF.

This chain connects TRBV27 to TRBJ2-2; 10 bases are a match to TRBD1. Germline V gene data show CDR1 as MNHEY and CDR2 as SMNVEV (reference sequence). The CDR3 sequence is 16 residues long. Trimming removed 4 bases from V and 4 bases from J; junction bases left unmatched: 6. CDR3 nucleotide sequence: TGTGCCAGCAGTTCCCCGGGACAGGGGCGCACCGGGGAGCTGTTTTTT. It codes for CASSSPGQGRTGELFF.

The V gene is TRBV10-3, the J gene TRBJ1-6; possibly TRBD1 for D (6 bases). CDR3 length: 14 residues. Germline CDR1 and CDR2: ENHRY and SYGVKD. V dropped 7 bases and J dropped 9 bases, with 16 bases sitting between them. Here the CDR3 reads CAITSQQGSSPLHF. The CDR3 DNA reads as TGTGCCATCACTTCCCAACAGGGAAGTTCACCCCTCCACTTT.

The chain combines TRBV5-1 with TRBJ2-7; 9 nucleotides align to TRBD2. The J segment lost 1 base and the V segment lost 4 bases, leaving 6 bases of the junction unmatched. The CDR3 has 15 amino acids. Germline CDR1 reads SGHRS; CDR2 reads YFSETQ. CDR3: CASSGGLASSYEQYF. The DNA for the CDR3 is TGCGCCAGCAGCGGAGGACTAGCGAGTTCCTACGAGCAGTACTTC.

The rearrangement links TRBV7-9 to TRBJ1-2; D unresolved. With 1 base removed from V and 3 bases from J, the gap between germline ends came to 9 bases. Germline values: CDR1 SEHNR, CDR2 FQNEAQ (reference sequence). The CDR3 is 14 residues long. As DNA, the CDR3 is TGTGCCAGCAGCTTAGATGAGTCCTACTATGGCTACACCTTC. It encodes CASSLDESYYGYTF.

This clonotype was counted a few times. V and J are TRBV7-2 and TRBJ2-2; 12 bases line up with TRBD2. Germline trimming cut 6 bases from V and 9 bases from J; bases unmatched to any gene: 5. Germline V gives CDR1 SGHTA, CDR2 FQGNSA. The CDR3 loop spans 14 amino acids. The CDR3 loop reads CASSPSGRARELFF. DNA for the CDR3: TGTGCCAGCAGTCCTAGCGGGAGGGCCCGGGAGCTGTTTTTT. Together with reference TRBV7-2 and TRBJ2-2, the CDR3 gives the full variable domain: GAGVSQSPSNKVTEKGKDVELRCDPISGHTALYWYRQSLGQGLEFLIYFQGNSAPDKSGLPSDRFSAERTGGSVSTLTIQRTQQEDSAVYLCASSPSGRARELFFGEGSRLTVL.

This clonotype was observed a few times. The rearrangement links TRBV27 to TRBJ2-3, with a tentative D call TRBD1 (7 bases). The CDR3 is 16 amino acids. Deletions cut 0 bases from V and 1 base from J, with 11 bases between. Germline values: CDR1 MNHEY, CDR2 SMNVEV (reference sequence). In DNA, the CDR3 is TGTGCCAGCAGTTTATCGACCAGGGGGGGCACAGATACGCAGTATTTT. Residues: CASSLSTRGGTDTQYF.

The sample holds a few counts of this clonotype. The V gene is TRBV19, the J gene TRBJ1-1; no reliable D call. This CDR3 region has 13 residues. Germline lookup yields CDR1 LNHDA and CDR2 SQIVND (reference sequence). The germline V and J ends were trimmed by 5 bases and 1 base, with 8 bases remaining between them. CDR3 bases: TGTGCCAGTAGTCCCATTCCGAACACTGAAGCTTTCTTT. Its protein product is CASSPIPNTEAFF. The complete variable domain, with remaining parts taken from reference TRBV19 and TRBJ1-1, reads DGGITQSPKYLFRKEGQNVTLSCEQNLNHDAMYWYRQDPGQGLRLIYYSQIVNDFQKGDIAEGYSVSREKKESFPLTVTSAQKNPTAFYLCASSPIPNTEAFFGQGTRLTVV.

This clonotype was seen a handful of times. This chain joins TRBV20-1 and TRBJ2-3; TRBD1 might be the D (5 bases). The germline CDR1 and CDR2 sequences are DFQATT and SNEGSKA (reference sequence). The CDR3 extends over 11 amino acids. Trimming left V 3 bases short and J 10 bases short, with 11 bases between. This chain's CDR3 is CSARKGAPQYF. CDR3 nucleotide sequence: TGCAGTGCTAGGAAAGGGGCACCGCAGTATTTT.

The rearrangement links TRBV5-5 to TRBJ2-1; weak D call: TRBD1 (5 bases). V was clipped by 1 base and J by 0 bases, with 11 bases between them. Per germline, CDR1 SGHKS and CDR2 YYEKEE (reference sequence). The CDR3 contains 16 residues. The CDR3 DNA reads TGTGCCAGCAGCTTGTTAGGGGTGGGCTCCTACAATGAGCAGTTCTTC. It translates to CASSLLGVGSYNEQFF.

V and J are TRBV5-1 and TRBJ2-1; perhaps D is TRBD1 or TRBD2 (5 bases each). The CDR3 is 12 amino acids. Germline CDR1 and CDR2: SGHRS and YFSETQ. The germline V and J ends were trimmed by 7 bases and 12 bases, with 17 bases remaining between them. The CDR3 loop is CASAQGVGMQFF. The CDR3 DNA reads TGCGCCAGCGCGCAGGGAGTAGGGATGCAGTTCTTC.

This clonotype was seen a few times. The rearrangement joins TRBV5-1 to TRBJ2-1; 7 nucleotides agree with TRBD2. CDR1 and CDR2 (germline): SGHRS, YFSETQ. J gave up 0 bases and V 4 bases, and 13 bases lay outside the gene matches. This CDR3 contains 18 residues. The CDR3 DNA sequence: TGCGCCAGCAGCGTGGTGAAGGGACTACCTATCTCCTACAATGAGCAGTTCTTC. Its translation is CASSVVKGLPISYNEQFF.

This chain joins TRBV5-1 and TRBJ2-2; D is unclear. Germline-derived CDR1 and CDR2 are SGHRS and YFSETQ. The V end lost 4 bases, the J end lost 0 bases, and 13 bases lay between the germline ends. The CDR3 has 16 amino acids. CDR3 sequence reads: CASSPLTEANTGELFF. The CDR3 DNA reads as TGCGCCAGCAGCCCCTTGACGGAAGCGAACACCGGGGAGCTGTTTTTT.

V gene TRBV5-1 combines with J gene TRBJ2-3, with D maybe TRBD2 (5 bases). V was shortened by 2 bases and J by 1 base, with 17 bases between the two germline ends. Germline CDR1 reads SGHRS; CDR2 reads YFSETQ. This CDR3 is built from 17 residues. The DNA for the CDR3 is TGCGCCAGCAGCTTAGGAACCCTAGCCACTCGCACAGATACGCAGTATTTT. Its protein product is CASSLGTLATRTDTQYF.

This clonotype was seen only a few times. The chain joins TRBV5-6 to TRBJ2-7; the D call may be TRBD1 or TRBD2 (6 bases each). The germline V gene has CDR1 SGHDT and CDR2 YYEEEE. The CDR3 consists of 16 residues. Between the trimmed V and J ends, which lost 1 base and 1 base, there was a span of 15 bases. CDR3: CASSLSFGGGSYEQYF. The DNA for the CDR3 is TGTGCCAGCAGCTTGAGCTTCGGGGGCGGGTCCTACGAGCAGTACTTC.

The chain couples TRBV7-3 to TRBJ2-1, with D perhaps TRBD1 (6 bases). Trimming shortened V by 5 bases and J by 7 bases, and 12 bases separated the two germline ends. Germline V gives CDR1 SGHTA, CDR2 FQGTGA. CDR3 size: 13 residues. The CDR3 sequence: CASSGSRGNEQFF. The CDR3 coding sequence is TGTGCCAGCAGCGGCTCAAGGGGGAATGAGCAGTTCTTC.

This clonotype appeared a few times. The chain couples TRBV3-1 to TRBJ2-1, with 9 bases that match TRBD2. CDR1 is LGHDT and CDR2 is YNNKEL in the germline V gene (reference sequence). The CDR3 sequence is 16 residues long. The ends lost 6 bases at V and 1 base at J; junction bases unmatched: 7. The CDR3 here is CASSRIAGVSYNEQFF. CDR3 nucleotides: TGTGCCAGCAGTCGTATAGCGGGAGTGTCCTACAATGAGCAGTTCTTC.

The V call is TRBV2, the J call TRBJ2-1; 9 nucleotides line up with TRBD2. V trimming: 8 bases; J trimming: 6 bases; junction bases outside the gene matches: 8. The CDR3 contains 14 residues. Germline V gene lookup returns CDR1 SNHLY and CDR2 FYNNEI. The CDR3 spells CASVTLAGSNEQFF. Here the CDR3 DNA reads TGTGCCAGCGTTACCCTAGCGGGAAGCAATGAGCAGTTCTTC.

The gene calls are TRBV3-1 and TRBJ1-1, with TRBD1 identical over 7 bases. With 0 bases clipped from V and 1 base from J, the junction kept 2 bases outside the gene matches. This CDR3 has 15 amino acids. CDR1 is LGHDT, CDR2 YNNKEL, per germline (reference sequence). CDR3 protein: CASSQEKGANTEAFF. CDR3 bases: TGTGCCAGCAGCCAAGAAAAGGGGGCGAACACTGAAGCTTTCTTT.

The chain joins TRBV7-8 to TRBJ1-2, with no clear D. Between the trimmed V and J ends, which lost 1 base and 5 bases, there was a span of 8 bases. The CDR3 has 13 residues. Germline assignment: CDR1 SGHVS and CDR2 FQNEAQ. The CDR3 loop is CASSLGLEYGYTF. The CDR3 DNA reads TGTGCCAGCAGCTTAGGACTGGAGTATGGCTACACCTTC.

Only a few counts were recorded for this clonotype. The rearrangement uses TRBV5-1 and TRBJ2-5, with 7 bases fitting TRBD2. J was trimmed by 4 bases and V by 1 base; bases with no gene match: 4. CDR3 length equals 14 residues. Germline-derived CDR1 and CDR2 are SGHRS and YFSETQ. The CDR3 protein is CASSLIPGGETQYF. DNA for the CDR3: TGCGCCAGCAGCTTGATTCCGGGAGGAGAGACCCAGTACTTC. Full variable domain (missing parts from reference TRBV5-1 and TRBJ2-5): KAGVTQTPRYLIKTRGQQVTLSCSPISGHRSVSWYQQTPGQGLQFLFEYFSETQRNKGNFPGRFSGRQFSNSRSEMNVSTLELGDSALYLCASSLIPGGETQYFGPGTRLLVL.

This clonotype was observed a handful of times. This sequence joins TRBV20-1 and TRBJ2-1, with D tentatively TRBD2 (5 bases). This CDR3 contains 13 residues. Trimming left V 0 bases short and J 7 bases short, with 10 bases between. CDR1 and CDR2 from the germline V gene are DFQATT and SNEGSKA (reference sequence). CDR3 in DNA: TGCAGTGCTAGAGATCCCCTAGCAAATGAGCAGTTCTTC. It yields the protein CSARDPLANEQFF.

This CDR3 is CASSLFGRATYNEQFF. The CDR3, as DNA: TGTGCCAGCAGTTTATTTGGGAGAGCGACCTACAATGAGCAGTTCTTC. The chain recombines TRBV12-3 or TRBV12-4 with TRBJ2-1, with D tentatively TRBD2 (5 bases). This CDR3 has 16 residues. The germline V and J ends were trimmed by 2 bases and 2 bases, with 13 bases remaining between them.

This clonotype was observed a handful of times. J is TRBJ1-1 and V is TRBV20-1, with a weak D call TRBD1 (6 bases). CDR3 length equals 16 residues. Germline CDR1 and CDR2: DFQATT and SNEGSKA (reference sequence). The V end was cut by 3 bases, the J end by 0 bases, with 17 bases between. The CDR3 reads CSASLTGRRMNTEAFF. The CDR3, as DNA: TGCAGTGCTAGTTTGACAGGACGGAGGATGAACACTGAAGCTTTCTTT.